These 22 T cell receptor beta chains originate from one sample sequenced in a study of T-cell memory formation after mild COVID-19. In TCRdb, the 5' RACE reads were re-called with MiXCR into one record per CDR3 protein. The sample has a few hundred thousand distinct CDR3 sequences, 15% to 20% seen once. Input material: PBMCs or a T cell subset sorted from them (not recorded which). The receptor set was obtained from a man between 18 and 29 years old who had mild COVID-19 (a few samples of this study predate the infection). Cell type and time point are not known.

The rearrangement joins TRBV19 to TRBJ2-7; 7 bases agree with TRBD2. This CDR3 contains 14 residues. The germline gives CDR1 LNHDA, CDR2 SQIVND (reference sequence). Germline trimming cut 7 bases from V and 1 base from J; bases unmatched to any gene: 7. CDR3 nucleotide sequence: TGTGCCAGTAAATCCTACGGGGGGTCCTACGAGCAGTACTTC. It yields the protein CASKSYGGSYEQYF.

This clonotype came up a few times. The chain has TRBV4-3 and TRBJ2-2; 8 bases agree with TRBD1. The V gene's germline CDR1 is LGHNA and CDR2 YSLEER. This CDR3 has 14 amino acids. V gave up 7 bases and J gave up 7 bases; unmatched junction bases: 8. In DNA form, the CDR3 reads TGCGCCAGCACCCCCGGGACAGGAGTCGGGGAGCTGTTTTTT. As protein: CASTPGTGVGELFF.

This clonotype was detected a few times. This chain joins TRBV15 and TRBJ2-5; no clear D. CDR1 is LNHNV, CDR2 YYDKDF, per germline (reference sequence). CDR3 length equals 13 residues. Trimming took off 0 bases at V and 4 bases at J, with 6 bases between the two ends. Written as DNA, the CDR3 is TGTGCCACCAGCAGAGATCGAGGAGAGACCCAGTACTTC. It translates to CATSRDRGETQYF.

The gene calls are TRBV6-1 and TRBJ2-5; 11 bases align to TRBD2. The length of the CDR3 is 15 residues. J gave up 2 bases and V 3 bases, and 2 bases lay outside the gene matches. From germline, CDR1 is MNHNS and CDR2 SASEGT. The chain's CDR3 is CASSEGLAEQETQYF. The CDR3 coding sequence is TGTGCCAGCAGTGAGGGACTAGCGGAACAAGAGACCCAGTACTTC.

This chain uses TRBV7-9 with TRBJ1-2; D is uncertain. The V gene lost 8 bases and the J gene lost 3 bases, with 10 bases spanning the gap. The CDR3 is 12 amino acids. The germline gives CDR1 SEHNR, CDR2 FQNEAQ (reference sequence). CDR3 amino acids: CASAPLHYGYTF. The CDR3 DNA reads TGTGCCAGCGCACCGTTGCACTATGGCTACACCTTC.

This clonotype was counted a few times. Here the CDR3 reads CASSLRGDADTQYF. Written as DNA, the CDR3 is TGCGCCAGCAGCTTGAGGGGGGATGCAGATACGCAGTATTTT. The chain joins TRBV5-1 to TRBJ2-3; TRBD1 or TRBD2 may be the D gene (6 bases each). V lost 1 base to trimming and J lost 4 bases, with 10 bases between them. CDR1 is SGHRS and CDR2 is YFSETQ in the germline V gene. This CDR3 has 14 residues. The whole variable domain, remainder taken from reference TRBV5-1 and TRBJ2-3, is KAGVTQTPRYLIKTRGQQVTLSCSPISGHRSVSWYQQTPGQGLQFLFEYFSETQRNKGNFPGRFSGRQFSNSRSEMNVSTLELGDSALYLCASSLRGDADTQYFGPGTRLTVL.

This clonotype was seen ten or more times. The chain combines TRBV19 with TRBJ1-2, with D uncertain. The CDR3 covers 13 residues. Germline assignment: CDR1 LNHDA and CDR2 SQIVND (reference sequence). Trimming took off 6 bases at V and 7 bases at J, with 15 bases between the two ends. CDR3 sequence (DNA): TGTGCCAGTAGAAGATCCCCGATGGCTGGCTACACCTTC. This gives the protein CASRRSPMAGYTF.

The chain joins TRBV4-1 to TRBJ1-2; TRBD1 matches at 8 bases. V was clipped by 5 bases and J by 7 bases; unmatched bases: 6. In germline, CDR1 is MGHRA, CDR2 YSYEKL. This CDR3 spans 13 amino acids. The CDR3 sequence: CASSSGGAGGYTF. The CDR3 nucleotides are TGCGCCAGCAGCTCAGGGGGCGCGGGTGGCTACACCTTC.

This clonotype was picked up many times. CDR3: CASRERNEQFF. CDR3 DNA sequence: TGTGCCAGCAGAGAGCGAAATGAGCAGTTCTTC. V usage is TRBV12-3 or TRBV12-4 and J usage is TRBJ2-1; D remains ambiguous. V lost 6 bases to trimming and J lost 7 bases, with 7 bases between them. CDR3 length: 11 amino acids.

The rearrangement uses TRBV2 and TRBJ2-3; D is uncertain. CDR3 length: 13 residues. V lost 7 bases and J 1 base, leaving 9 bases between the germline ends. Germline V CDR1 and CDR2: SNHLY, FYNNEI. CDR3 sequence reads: CASIQSGTDTQYF. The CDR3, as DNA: TGTGCCAGCATCCAGAGCGGCACAGATACGCAGTATTTT.

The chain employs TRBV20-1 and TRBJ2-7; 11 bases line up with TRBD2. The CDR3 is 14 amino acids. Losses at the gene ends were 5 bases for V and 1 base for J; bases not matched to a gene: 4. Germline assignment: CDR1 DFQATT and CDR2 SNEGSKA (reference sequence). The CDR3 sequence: CSAPRLAGSYEQYF. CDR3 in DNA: TGCAGTGCTCCCAGACTAGCGGGGTCCTACGAGCAGTACTTC.

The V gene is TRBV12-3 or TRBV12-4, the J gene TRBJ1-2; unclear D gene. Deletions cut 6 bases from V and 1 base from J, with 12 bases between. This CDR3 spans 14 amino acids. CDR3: CASSPRPINYGYTF. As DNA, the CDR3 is TGTGCCAGCAGCCCACGACCCATTAACTATGGCTACACCTTC.

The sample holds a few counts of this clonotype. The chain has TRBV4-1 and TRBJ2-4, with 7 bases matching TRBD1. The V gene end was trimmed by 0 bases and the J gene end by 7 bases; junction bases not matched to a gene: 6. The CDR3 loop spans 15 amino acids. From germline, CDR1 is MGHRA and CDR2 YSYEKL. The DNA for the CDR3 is TGCGCCAGCAGCCAAGATAGTGCCAGGGGGAACATTCAGTACTTC. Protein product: CASSQDSARGNIQYF.

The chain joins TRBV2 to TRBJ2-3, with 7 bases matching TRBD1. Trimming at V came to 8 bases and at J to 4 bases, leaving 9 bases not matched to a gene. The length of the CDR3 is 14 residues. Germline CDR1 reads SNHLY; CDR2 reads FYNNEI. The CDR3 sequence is CASPRGLGADTQYF. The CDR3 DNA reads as TGTGCCAGCCCTAGGGGGCTCGGAGCAGATACGCAGTATTTT.

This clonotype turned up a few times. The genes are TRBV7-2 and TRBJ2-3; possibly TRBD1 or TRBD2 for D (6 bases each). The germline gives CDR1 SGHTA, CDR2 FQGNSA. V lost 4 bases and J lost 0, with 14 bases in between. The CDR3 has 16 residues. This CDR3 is CASSYWGATSTDTQYF. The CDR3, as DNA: TGTGCCAGCAGCTACTGGGGGGCAACTAGCACAGATACGCAGTATTTT.

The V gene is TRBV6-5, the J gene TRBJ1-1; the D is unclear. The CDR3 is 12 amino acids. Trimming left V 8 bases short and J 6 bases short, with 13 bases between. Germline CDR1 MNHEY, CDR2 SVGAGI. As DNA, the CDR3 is TGTGCCAGCTCTACCGGGTGGGCTGAAGCTTTCTTT. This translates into CASSTGWAEAFF.

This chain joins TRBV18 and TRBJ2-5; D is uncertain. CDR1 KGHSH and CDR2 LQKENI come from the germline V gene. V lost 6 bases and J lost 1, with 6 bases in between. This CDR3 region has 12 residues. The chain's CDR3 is CASSPVQETQYF. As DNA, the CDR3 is TGTGCCAGCTCGCCAGTCCAAGAGACCCAGTACTTC. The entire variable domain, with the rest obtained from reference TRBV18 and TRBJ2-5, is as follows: NAGVMQNPRHLVRRRGQEARLRCSPMKGHSHVYWYRQLPEEGLKFMVYLQKENIIDESGMPKERFSAEFPKEGPSILRIQQVVRGDSAAYFCASSPVQETQYFGPGTRLLVL.

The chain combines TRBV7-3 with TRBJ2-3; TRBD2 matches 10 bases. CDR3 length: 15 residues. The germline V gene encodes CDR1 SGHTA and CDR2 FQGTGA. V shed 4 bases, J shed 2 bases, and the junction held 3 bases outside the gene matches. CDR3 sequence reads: CASSSSGGYTDTQYF. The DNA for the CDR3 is TGTGCCAGCAGCTCTAGCGGGGGATACACAGATACGCAGTATTTT.

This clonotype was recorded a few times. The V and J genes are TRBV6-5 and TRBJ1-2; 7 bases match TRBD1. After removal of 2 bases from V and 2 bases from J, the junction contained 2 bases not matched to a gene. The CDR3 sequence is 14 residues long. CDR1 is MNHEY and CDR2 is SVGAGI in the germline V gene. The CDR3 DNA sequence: TGTGCCAGCAGTTACCAGACAGGGAACTATGGCTACACCTTC. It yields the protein CASSYQTGNYGYTF.

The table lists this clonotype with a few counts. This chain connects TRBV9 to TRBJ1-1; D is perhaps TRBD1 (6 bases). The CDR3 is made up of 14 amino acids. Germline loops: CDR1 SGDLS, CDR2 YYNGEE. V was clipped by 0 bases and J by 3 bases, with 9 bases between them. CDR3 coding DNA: TGTGCCAGCAGCGTAGGGGGGGCAGACACTGAAGCTTTCTTT. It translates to CASSVGGADTEAFF.

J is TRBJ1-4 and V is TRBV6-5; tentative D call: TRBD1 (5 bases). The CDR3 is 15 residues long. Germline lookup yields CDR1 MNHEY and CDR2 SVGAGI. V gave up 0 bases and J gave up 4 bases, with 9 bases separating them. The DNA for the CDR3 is TGTGCCAGCAGTTACTCCGGGGCCGATAATGAAAAACTGTTTTTT. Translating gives CASSYSGADNEKLFF.

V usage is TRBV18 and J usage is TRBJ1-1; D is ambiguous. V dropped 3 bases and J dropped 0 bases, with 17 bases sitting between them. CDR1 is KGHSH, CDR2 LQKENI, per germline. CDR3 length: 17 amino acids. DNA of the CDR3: TGTGCCAGCTCACCGTTGGTCGGCTCGGGTCTGAACACTGAAGCTTTCTTT. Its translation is CASSPLVGSGLNTEAFF.